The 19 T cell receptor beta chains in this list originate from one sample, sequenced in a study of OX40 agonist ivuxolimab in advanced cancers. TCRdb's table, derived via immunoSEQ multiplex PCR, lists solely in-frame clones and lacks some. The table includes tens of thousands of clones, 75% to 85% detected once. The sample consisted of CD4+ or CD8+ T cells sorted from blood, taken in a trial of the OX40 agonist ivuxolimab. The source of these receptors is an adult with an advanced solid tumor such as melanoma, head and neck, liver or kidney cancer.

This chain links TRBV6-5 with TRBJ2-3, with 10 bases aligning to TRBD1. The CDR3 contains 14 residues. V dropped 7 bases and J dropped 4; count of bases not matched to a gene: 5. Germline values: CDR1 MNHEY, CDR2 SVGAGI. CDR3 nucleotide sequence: TGTGCCAGCACCAAGACAGGGGGCGCAGATACGCAGTATTTT. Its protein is CASTKTGGADTQYF.

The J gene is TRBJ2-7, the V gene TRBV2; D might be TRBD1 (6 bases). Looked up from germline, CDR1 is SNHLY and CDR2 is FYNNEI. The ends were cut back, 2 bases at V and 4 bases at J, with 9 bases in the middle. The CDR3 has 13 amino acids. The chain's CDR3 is CASSEQGTYEQYF. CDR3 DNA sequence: TGTGCCAGCAGTGAACAGGGGACGTACGAGCAGTACTTC. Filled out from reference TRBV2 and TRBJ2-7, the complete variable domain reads EPEVTQTPSHQVTQMGQEVILRCVPISNHLYFYWYRQILGQKVEFLVSFYNNEISEKSEIFDDQFSVERPDGSNFTLKIRSTKLEDSAMYFCASSEQGTYEQYFGPGTRLTVT.

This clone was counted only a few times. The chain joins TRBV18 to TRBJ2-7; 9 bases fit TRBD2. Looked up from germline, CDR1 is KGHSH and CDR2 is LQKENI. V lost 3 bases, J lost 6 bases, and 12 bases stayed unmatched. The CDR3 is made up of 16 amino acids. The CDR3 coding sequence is TGTGCCAGCTCACCTTATAGTAGCGGGAGTGCCTTCGAGCAGTACTTC. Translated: CASSPYSSGSAFEQYF.

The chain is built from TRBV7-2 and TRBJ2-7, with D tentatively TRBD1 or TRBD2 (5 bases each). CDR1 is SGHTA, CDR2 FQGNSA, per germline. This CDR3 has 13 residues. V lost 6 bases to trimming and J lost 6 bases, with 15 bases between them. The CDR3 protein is CASSFGTVSEQYF. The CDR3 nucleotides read TGTGCCAGCAGTTTTGGGACGGTCTCCGAGCAGTACTTC.

The CDR3 nucleotides read TGTGCCAGCAGCCGTTCAGGGGAGGTGGGCTCCTACGAGCAGTACTTC. This translates into CASSRSGEVGSYEQYF. The rearrangement uses TRBV11-2 and TRBJ2-7; either TRBD1 or TRBD2 may fit D (6 bases each). The V end lost 5 bases, the J end lost 0 bases, and 17 bases lay between the germline ends. The CDR3 covers 16 residues. CDR1 and CDR2 from the germline V gene are SGHAT and FQNNGV.

The CDR3 coding sequence is TGTGCCATCAGTGATCGGGGATCTTCTTCCGAGCAGTACTTC. As protein: CAISDRGSSSEQYF. The V and J genes are TRBV10-3 and TRBJ2-7; tentatively, D is TRBD2 (5 bases). Deletions cut 3 bases from V and 6 bases from J, with 15 bases between. This CDR3 has 14 residues. Per the germline V gene, CDR1 is ENHRY and CDR2 is SYGVKD.

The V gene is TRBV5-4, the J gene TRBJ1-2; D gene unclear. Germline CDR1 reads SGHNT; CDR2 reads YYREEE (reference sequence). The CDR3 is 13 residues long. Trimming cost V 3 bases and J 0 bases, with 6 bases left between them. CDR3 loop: CASSSTANYGYTF. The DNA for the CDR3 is TGTGCCAGCAGCTCAACAGCTAACTATGGCTACACCTTC.

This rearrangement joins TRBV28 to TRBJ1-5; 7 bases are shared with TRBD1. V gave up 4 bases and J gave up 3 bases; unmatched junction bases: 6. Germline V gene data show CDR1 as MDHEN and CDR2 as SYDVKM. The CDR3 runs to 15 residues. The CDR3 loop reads CASSYTGAHNQPQHF. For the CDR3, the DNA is TGTGCCAGCAGTTATACAGGGGCCCACAATCAGCCCCAGCATTTT.

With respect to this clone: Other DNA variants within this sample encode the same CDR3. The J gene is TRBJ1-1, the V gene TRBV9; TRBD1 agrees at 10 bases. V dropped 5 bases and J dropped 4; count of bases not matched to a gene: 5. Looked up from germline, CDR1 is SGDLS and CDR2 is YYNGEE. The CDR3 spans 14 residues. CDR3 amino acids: CASSAGTGVTEAFF. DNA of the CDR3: TGTGCCAGCAGTGCCGGGACAGGGGTCACTGAAGCTTTCTTT. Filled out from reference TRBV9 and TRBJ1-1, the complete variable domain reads DSGVTQTPKHLITATGQRVTLRCSPRSGDLSVYWYQQSLDQGLQFLIQYYNGEERAKGNILERFSAQQFPDLHSELNLSSLELGDSALYFCASSAGTGVTEAFFGQGTRLTVV.

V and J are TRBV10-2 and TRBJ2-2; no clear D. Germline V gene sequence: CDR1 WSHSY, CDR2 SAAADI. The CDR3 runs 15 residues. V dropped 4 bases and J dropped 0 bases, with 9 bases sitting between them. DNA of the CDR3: TGCGCCAGCAGTGCTGGCGCACCGAACACCGGGGAGCTGTTTTTT. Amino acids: CASSAGAPNTGELFF.

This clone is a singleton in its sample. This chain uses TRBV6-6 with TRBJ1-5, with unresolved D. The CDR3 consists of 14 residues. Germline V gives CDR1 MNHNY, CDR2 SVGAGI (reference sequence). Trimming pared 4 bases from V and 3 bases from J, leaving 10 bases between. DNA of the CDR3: TGTGCCAGCAGTTGGAGCAGCAACAATCAGCCCCAGCATTTT. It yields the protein CASSWSSNNQPQHF.

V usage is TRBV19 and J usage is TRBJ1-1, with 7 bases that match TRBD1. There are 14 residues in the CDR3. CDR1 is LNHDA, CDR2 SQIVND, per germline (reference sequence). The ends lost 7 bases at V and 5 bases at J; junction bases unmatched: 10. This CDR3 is CASNRGPRRTEAFF. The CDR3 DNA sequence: TGTGCCAGTAACAGGGGCCCAAGAAGAACTGAAGCTTTCTTT.

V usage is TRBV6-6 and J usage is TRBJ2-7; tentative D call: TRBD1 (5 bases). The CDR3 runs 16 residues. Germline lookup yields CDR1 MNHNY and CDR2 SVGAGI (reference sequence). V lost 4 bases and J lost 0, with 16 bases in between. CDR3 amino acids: CASSSQGGEGSYEQYF. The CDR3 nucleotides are TGTGCCAGCAGTTCTCAGGGTGGTGAAGGCTCCTACGAGCAGTACTTC.

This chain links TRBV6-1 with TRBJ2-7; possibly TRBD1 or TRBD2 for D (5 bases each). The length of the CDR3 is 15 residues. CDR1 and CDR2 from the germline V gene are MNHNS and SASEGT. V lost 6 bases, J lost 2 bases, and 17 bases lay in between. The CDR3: CASRSPGGLPYEQYF. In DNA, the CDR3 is TGTGCCAGCAGGTCCCCTGGGGGTCTGCCCTACGAGCAGTACTTC.

As DNA, the CDR3 is TGTGCCAGCAGCCGGGGGGGGACTGGCTGGGGTCAGCCCCAGCATTTT. Amino acid sequence: CASSRGGTGWGQPQHF. The J gene is TRBJ1-5, the V gene TRBV7-2, with TRBD1 as a possible D gene (5 bases). V gave up 5 bases and J gave up 6 bases, with 20 bases separating them. This CDR3 is 16 amino acids long. Per germline, CDR1 SGHTA and CDR2 FQGNSA.

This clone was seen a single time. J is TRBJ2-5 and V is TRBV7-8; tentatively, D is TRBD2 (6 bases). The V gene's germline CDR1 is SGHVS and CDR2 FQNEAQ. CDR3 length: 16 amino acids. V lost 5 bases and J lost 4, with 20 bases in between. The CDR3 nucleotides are TGTGCCAGCAGCAAAATGGCGGAGGGGTGGGGAGAGACCCAGTACTTC. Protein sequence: CASSKMAEGWGETQYF.

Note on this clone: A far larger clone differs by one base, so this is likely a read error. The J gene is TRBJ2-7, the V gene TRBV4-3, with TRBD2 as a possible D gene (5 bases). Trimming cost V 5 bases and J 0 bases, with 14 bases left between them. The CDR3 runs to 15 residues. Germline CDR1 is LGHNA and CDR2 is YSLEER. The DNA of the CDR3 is TGCGCCAGCAGCTTTGCCCAAGGAGGCTCCTACGAGCAGTACTTC. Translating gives CASSFAQGGSYEQYF.

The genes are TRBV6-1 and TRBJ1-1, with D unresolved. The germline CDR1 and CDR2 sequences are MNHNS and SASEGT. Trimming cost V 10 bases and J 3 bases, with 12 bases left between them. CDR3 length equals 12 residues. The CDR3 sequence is CAISAAYTEAFF. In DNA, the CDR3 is TGTGCCATTTCGGCGGCGTACACTGAAGCTTTCTTT.

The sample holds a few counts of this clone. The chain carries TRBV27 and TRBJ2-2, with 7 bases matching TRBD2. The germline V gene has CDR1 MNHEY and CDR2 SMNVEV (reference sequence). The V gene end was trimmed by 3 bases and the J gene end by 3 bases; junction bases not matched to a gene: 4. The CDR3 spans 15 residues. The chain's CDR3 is CASSLSLADTGELFF. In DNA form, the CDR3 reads TGTGCCAGCAGTTTGAGCCTAGCGGACACCGGGGAGCTGTTTTTT.